These T cell receptor beta chains were read from a single sample in a study of blood T cell repertoires in COVID-19. Some clones are missing from TCRdb's copy, which holds only in-frame ones; the method was immunoSEQ multiplex PCR. The data show roughly 250,000 clones, around 82% seen once. Sequenced sample: peripheral blood. The source of these receptors is a human donor with COVID-19, enrolled during active disease. The donor label of this sample is uncertain. Each CDR3 is given with its conserved first and last residue. Each record gives: V gene, clone size, J gene, D gene, CDR3 protein, CDR3 DNA. D genes are given only for firm matches. Size is stated for part of the rows, as once, few or many counts, or as a class when the clone is expanded.

>TRBV19|NA|TRBJ2-7|TRBD1
CASSLGTAISREQYF
TGTGCCAGTAGTCTGGGGACAGCAATTAGTAGGGAGCAGTACTTC
>TRBV4-1|NA|TRBJ1-2|NA
CASSRGGFDGYTF
TGCGCCAGCAGCCGAGGAGGATTCGATGGCTACACCTTC
>TRBV5-4|NA|TRBJ1-3|NA
CASSPDTSLRNTIYF
TGTGCCAGCAGCCCCGACACCTCTCTGAGAAACACCATATATTTT
>TRBV10-1|NA|TRBJ1-2|NA
CASSESGRYGYTF
TGCGCCAGCAGTGAGTCGGGGAGATATGGCTACACCTTC
>TRBV3-1/TRBV3-2|NA|TRBJ2-1|NA
CASSQLGLGEQFF
TGTGCCAGCAGCCAACTAGGTTTAGGTGAGCAGTTCTTC
>TRBV6-5|NA|TRBJ1-3|NA
CASRLDGRGDTIYF
TGTGCCAGCAGGTTGGATGGCCGGGGGGACACCATATATTTT
>TRBV2|NA|TRBJ1-3|TRBD1
CASSQITGVGNTIYF
TGTGCCAGCAGCCAAATTACAGGGGTAGGAAACACCATATATTTT
>TRBV19|once|TRBJ2-7|TRBD1
CASSPQGAGRYEQYF
TGTGCCAGTAGTCCCCAGGGGGCAGGGCGCTACGAGCAGTACTTC
>TRBV6-6|few|TRBJ1-1|NA
CASSYSQDSNTEAFF
TGTGCCAGCAGTTACTCACAGGACAGTAACACTGAAGCTTTCTTT
>TRBV19|NA|TRBJ1-2|TRBD1
CASRGTGIGYGYTF
TGTGCCAGTAGGGGGACAGGGATCGGCTATGGCTACACCTTC
>TRBV28|NA|TRBJ1-5|NA
CASSPVGGGQPQHF
TGTGCCAGCAGTCCAGTGGGGGGAGGTCAGCCCCAGCATTTT
>TRBV2|NA|TRBJ2-5|NA
CASSEGAGQETQYF
TGTGCCAGCAGTGAAGGGGCCGGCCAAGAGACCCAGTACTTC
>TRBV4-2|NA|TRBJ1-4|NA
CASSPLAGGGDEKLFF
TGTGCCAGCAGCCCGCTCGCGGGAGGAGGGGATGAAAAACTGTTTTTT
>TRBV9|NA|TRBJ2-1|TRBD1
CASSGQGRGEQFF
TGTGCCAGCAGCGGACAGGGGCGCGGTGAGCAGTTCTTC
>TRBV5-1|NA|TRBJ2-1|NA
CASSLRSISYNEQFF
TGCGCCAGCAGCTTGAGGAGTATCTCCTACAATGAGCAGTTCTTC
>TRBV30|NA|TRBJ2-1|TRBD2
CAYDLAGATEQFF
TGTGCCTACGATTTAGCGGGAGCGACTGAGCAGTTCTTC
>TRBV30|NA|TRBJ1-4|TRBD1
CAWGQGSNEKLFF
TGTGCCTGGGGACAGGGGTCTAATGAAAAACTGTTTTTT
>TRBV5-1|NA|TRBJ2-7|NA
CASRFDSASTYEQYF
TGCGCCAGCAGGTTCGACAGCGCTTCCACCTACGAGCAGTACTTC
>TRBV7-9|NA|TRBJ2-3|NA
CASSLAGEFTDTQYF
TGTGCCAGCAGCTTAGCCGGGGAGTTCACAGATACGCAGTATTTT
>TRBV24-1|NA|TRBJ1-2|TRBD1
CATSSQGWYGYTF
TGTGCCACCAGTTCACAGGGGTGGTATGGCTACACCTTC
>TRBV13|NA|TRBJ2-7|TRBD2
CASSLDPTSGSGQYF
TGTGCCAGCAGCTTAGACCCCACTAGCGGGAGTGGGCAGTACTTC